Each of the 11 T cell receptor beta chains below was sequenced from the same sample in a study of identical twins. TCRdb reanalysed the 5' RACE reads using MiXCR and keeps one entry per CDR3 protein. In the table there are approximately 620,000 distinct CDR3 sequences, 8.6% of which are singletons. These data also formed part of another study, on yellow fever vaccine responses in identical twins.

What was sequenced was PBMCs. All receptors come from a woman between 18 and 29 years old in good health.

The gene calls are TRBV30 and TRBJ2-7; 9 bases align to TRBD1. From germline, CDR1 is GTSNPN and CDR2 SVGIG (reference sequence). The CDR3 consists of 17 residues. J lost 3 bases, V lost 0 bases, and 12 bases had no gene match. The CDR3 nucleotides read TGTGCCTGGAGTGTAAGGGACAGGGAGATCGTGAGCTACGAGCAGTACTTC. Its protein product is CAWSVRDREIVSYEQYF.

This clonotype has a handful of counts. The chain carries TRBV20-1 and TRBJ2-1; 10 bases map to TRBD1. The junction had 5 bases not matched to a gene; V was cut back by 1 base and J by 8 bases. Looked up from germline, CDR1 is DFQATT and CDR2 is SNEGSKA (reference sequence). The CDR3 extends over 14 amino acids. CDR3 sequence: CSARGQGAWDEQFF. CDR3 DNA sequence: TGCAGTGCTAGAGGACAGGGGGCGTGGGATGAGCAGTTCTTC.

This clonotype was observed at least ten times. CDR3 in amino acids: CSAGDRNQPQHF. CDR3 nucleotide sequence: TGCAGTGCTGGGGACCGCAATCAGCCCCAGCATTTT. V usage is TRBV20-1 and J usage is TRBJ1-5, with D possibly matching TRBD1 (5 bases). V lost 5 bases to trimming and J lost 2 bases, with 7 bases between them. The CDR3 is 12 residues long. Germline CDR1 and CDR2: DFQATT and SNEGSKA (reference sequence).

This chain connects TRBV6-2 or TRBV6-3 to TRBJ2-7; D might be TRBD2 (5 bases). The CDR3 has 14 residues. The germline CDR1 and CDR2 sequences are MNHEY and SVGEGT. V was clipped by 8 bases and J by 3 bases, with 17 bases between them. The CDR3 nucleotides are TGTGCCAGCGCGAGAGTGAGGAGGTACTACGAGCAGTACTTC. This sequence encodes CASARVRRYYEQYF.

This chain connects TRBV28 to TRBJ2-1; 7 bases match TRBD1. With V trimmed by 5 bases and J by 0 bases, 7 bases remained unmatched. Germline V gene lookup returns CDR1 MDHEN and CDR2 SYDVKM. The CDR3 has 16 amino acids. CDR3 amino acids: CASSTGTAHSYNEQFF. The CDR3 DNA reads as TGTGCCAGCAGTACCGGGACAGCTCACTCCTACAATGAGCAGTTCTTC.

This clonotype came up many times. This chain uses TRBV12-3 or TRBV12-4 with TRBJ2-1; weak D call: TRBD2 (5 bases). The CDR3 extends over 14 amino acids. Trimming took 3 bases from V and 6 from J, leaving 12 bases between them. This CDR3 reads CASSFGRGSNEQFF. The CDR3 nucleotides are TGTGCCAGCAGTTTCGGTAGAGGGAGCAATGAGCAGTTCTTC.

V and J are TRBV10-3 and TRBJ2-7, with TRBD2 as a possible D gene (5 bases). This CDR3 has 17 amino acids. Trimming left V 3 bases short and J 5 bases short, with 23 bases between. CDR1 and CDR2 from the germline V gene are ENHRY and SYGVKD. The CDR3 bases are TGTGCCATCAGTGATCGGGGAGCAGCCCCCCCAAGCCACGAGCAGTACTTC. Residues: CAISDRGAAPPSHEQYF.

This clonotype was counted between two and nine times. The V gene is TRBV2, the J gene TRBJ1-1; no reliable D call. The CDR3 loop spans 13 amino acids. The germline V and J ends were trimmed by 5 bases and 11 bases, with 18 bases remaining between them. Germline V gene lookup returns CDR1 SNHLY and CDR2 FYNNEI. The chain's CDR3 is CASSTGPPKWAFF. CDR3 DNA: TGTGCCAGCAGTACCGGGCCGCCAAAGTGGGCTTTCTTT. Full variable domain (remainder filled in from reference TRBV2 and TRBJ1-1): EPEVTQTPSHQVTQMGQEVILRCVPISNHLYFYWYRQILGQKVEFLVSFYNNEISEKSEIFDDQFSVERPDGSNFTLKIRSTKLEDSAMYFCASSTGPPKWAFFGQGTRLTVV.

The V and J genes are TRBV7-2 and TRBJ2-5; D is ambiguous. With 0 bases removed from V and 1 base from J, the gap between germline ends came to 12 bases. The V gene's germline CDR1 is SGHTA and CDR2 FQGNSA. The CDR3 has 16 residues. In nucleotides, the CDR3 is TGTGCCAGCAGCTTAGCGGCCCGGGTGGCCCAAGAGACCCAGTACTTC. Protein: CASSLAARVAQETQYF. The entire variable domain, with the rest obtained from reference TRBV7-2 and TRBJ2-5, is as follows: GAGVSQSPSNKVTEKGKDVELRCDPISGHTALYWYRQSLGQGLEFLIYFQGNSAPDKSGLPSDRFSAERTGGSVSTLTIQRTQQEDSAVYLCASSLAARVAQETQYFGPGTRLLVL.

At least ten counts were recorded for this clonotype. The genes are TRBV15 and TRBJ2-6; no reliable D call. Germline loops: CDR1 LNHNV, CDR2 YYDKDF (reference sequence). V lost 0 bases and J lost 2, with 8 bases in between. The CDR3 spans 16 residues. This chain's CDR3 is CATSRDFGTGANVLTF. The CDR3 region has the DNA TGTGCCACCAGCAGAGATTTCGGTACTGGGGCCAACGTCCTGACTTTC.

This chain uses TRBV7-8 with TRBJ2-1; D call uncertain. Germline V gives CDR1 SGHVS, CDR2 FQNEAQ. V lost 5 bases, J lost 5 bases, and 10 bases lay in between. The CDR3 length is 13 residues. The CDR3 here is CASSVESHNEQFF. CDR3 in DNA: TGTGCCAGCAGCGTAGAAAGTCACAATGAGCAGTTCTTC.